The 30 T cell receptor beta chains listed next were all sequenced from one sample in a study of T cells in localized non-small cell lung cancer. Assay used: immunoSEQ multiplex PCR; TCRdb lists only in-frame clones, some missing. Of 30,000 to 35,000 clones listed, 93% were seen once; the top ten hold 7.9%. The sequenced sample was peripheral blood, obtained before any cancer treatment. These receptors were obtained from a female donor older than 55 with stage I lung adenocarcinoma.

The V and J genes are TRBV7-2 and TRBJ2-4, with a weak D call TRBD1 (5 bases). Trimming removed 2 bases at V and 1 base at J, with 12 bases between. Germline V lookup: CDR1 SGHTA, CDR2 FQGNSA. This CDR3 is 16 amino acids long. CDR3 nucleotide sequence: TGTGCCAGCAGCTTATCCAGGGCCGGGGCCAAAAACATTCAGTACTTC. This codes for CASSLSRAGAKNIQYF. The whole variable domain, remainder taken from reference TRBV7-2 and TRBJ2-4, is GAGVSQSPSNKVTEKGKDVELRCDPISGHTALYWYRQSLGQGLEFLIYFQGNSAPDKSGLPSDRFSAERTGGSVSTLTIQRTQQEDSAVYLCASSLSRAGAKNIQYFGAGTRLSVL.

The chain employs TRBV11-2 and TRBJ2-3; no clear D gene. CDR1 SGHAT and CDR2 FQNNGV come from the germline V gene. The CDR3 covers 12 residues. V was clipped by 2 bases and J by 6 bases, with 6 bases between them. CDR3 sequence (DNA): TGTGCCAGCAGCTTAAGGTCCGATACGCAGTATTTT. Protein: CASSLRSDTQYF.

V usage is TRBV7-2 and J usage is TRBJ2-2; 7 bases agree with TRBD1. Germline V lookup: CDR1 SGHTA, CDR2 FQGNSA. This CDR3 has 14 residues. Trimming removed 7 bases from V and 2 bases from J; junction bases left unmatched: 4. CDR3 sequence: CASTRTGNTGELFF. The CDR3 DNA sequence: TGTGCCAGCACCCGGACAGGAAACACCGGGGAGCTGTTTTTT.

The genes are TRBV19 and TRBJ2-2; the D gene is possibly TRBD1 (5 bases). Trimming left V 5 bases short and J 5 bases short, with 9 bases between. CDR3 length: 13 amino acids. Germline V CDR1 and CDR2: LNHDA, SQIVND (reference sequence). The CDR3 sequence is CASSLRTTGELFF. The CDR3 nucleotides read TGTGCCAGTAGTCTCAGGACAACCGGGGAGCTGTTTTTT.

The chain combines TRBV6-5 with TRBJ1-2; 7 bases agree with TRBD1. Germline trimming cut 7 bases from V and 4 bases from J; bases unmatched to any gene: 9. Germline V lookup: CDR1 MNHEY, CDR2 SVGAGI. This CDR3 is 14 amino acids long. The CDR3 sequence: CASTRGSRSYGYTF. CDR3 DNA: TGTGCCAGCACCAGGGGGAGCCGGAGCTATGGCTACACCTTC.

V gene TRBV7-9 combines with J gene TRBJ2-6, with D hard to call. This CDR3 is built from 15 residues. Trimming took off 3 bases at V and 1 base at J, with 7 bases between the two ends. Germline CDR1 reads SEHNR; CDR2 reads FQNEAQ (reference sequence). The CDR3 sequence: CASSLDGSGANVLTF. CDR3 nucleotide sequence: TGTGCCAGCAGCTTGGACGGGTCTGGGGCCAACGTCCTGACTTTC.

The rearrangement joins TRBV2 to TRBJ2-1; the match to TRBD2 covers 11 bases. The CDR3 is made up of 16 amino acids. The germline gives CDR1 SNHLY, CDR2 FYNNEI. With V trimmed by 7 bases and J by 0 bases, 5 bases remained unmatched. The CDR3: CASTETSGSSYNEQFF. DNA for the CDR3: TGTGCCAGCACCGAAACTAGCGGGAGCTCCTACAATGAGCAGTTCTTC. Drawing the rest from reference TRBV2 and TRBJ2-1, the complete variable domain is EPEVTQTPSHQVTQMGQEVILRCVPISNHLYFYWYRQILGQKVEFLVSFYNNEISEKSEIFDDQFSVERPDGSNFTLKIRSTKLEDSAMYFCASTETSGSSYNEQFFGPGTRLTVL.

The V and J genes are TRBV11-2 and TRBJ2-7, with 13 nucleotides matching TRBD2. The trim removed 4 bases at V and 1 base at J, leaving 4 bases unmatched. CDR3 length equals 16 residues. The germline V gene has CDR1 SGHAT and CDR2 FQNNGV. The CDR3 sequence is CASSSRTSGSSYEQYV. The CDR3 DNA sequence: TGTGCCAGCAGCTCCAGGACTAGCGGGAGTTCCTACGAGCAGTACGTC.

This CDR3 is CASSEHGQGGGYTF. The CDR3 DNA follows: TGTGCCAGCAGTGAACATGGACAGGGTGGTGGCTACACCTTC. This chain connects TRBV25-1 to TRBJ1-2; 8 positions agree with TRBD1. The CDR3 is made up of 14 amino acids. Unmatched junction bases numbered 6, after V lost 2 bases and J lost 7 bases. Per the germline V gene, CDR1 is MGHDK and CDR2 is SYGVNS.

This chain joins TRBV7-3 and TRBJ1-5; possible D gene TRBD1, 5 bases. The CDR3 is made up of 13 amino acids. V lost 8 bases, J lost 2 bases, and 10 bases lay in between. Germline V gene lookup returns CDR1 SGHTA and CDR2 FQGTGA. DNA for the CDR3: TGTGCCAGCCCTGGAGGGGGCAATCAGCCCCAGCATTTT. Protein: CASPGGGNQPQHF.

The chain uses TRBV30 and TRBJ2-1; D not resolved. The CDR3 consists of 11 residues. The germline CDR1 and CDR2 sequences are GTSNPN and SVGIG (reference sequence). Between the trimmed V and J ends, which lost 0 bases and 8 bases, there was a span of 5 bases. The CDR3: CAWSVRDEQFF. CDR3 bases: TGTGCCTGGAGTGTTAGAGATGAGCAGTTCTTC.

This clone was picked up one time. This rearrangement joins TRBV7-2 to TRBJ2-5; 11 bases match TRBD2. Germline V gene sequence: CDR1 SGHTA, CDR2 FQGNSA. Trimming removed 5 bases from V and 2 bases from J; junction bases left unmatched: 16. This CDR3 spans 19 amino acids. The CDR3 DNA reads as TGTGCCAGCAGCCGGGGGGGGTTAGCGGGAGGGCCCAGTCAAGAGACCCAGTACTTC. Protein sequence: CASSRGGLAGGPSQETQYF.

This clone was seen more than once but under ten times. The chain couples TRBV27 to TRBJ2-5; 8 bases are a match to TRBD1. J was trimmed by 4 bases and V by 5 bases; bases with no gene match: 12. Germline V CDR1 and CDR2: MNHEY, SMNVEV (reference sequence). This CDR3 contains 16 residues. The CDR3: CASSLGQGGWGETQYF. The CDR3 bases are TGTGCCAGCAGTCTCGGACAGGGCGGGTGGGGAGAGACCCAGTACTTC.

The chain recombines TRBV19 with TRBJ2-3; D is perhaps TRBD2 (6 bases). Germline V gene lookup returns CDR1 LNHDA and CDR2 SQIVND (reference sequence). The CDR3 length is 16 residues. V shed 5 bases and J shed 4 bases, with 19 bases lying between them. The CDR3 nucleotides are TGTGCCAGTAGTCTCCTCTACGGGAGAGGGGCAGATACGCAGTATTTT. Residues: CASSLLYGRGADTQYF.

This clone was seen more than once but under ten times. J is TRBJ2-5 and V is TRBV28; the D call may be TRBD1 or TRBD2 (5 bases each). Per the germline V gene, CDR1 is MDHEN and CDR2 is SYDVKM. The CDR3 spans 12 residues. V was pared by 4 bases and J by 7 bases, with 10 bases between. CDR3 in amino acids: CASSSTRGTQYF. DNA for the CDR3: TGTGCCAGCAGTTCCACTAGGGGGACCCAGTACTTC.

The gene calls are TRBV5-6 and TRBJ1-5; D perhaps matches TRBD1 (5 bases). There are 15 residues in the CDR3. Trimming removed 0 bases at V and 6 bases at J, with 13 bases between. The V gene's germline CDR1 is SGHDT and CDR2 YYEEEE. DNA for the CDR3: TGTGCCAGCAGCTTGGGACAGATTAGAGGTCAGCCCCAGCATTTT. This sequence encodes CASSLGQIRGQPQHF.

The chain has TRBV5-1 and TRBJ2-5, with D perhaps TRBD2 (6 bases). The germline V gene encodes CDR1 SGHRS and CDR2 YFSETQ. Deletions cut 3 bases from V and 5 bases from J, with 17 bases between. CDR3 length equals 15 residues. CDR3 sequence: CASSSGDGGRETQYF. The CDR3 DNA reads as TGCGCCAGCAGCTCGGGGGATGGGGGTCGGGAGACCCAGTACTTC.

The gene calls are TRBV19 and TRBJ2-2; 8 bases map to TRBD1. The CDR3 has 16 residues. V lost 7 bases, J lost 6 bases, and 13 bases stayed unmatched. Germline-derived CDR1 and CDR2 are LNHDA and SQIVND (reference sequence). CDR3 sequence (DNA): TGTGCCAGTACCCATCTCGACAGGGGAAGTTCCGGGGAGCTGTTTTTT. Protein: CASTHLDRGSSGELFF. The variable domain in full, with the rest retrieved from reference TRBV19 and TRBJ2-2, is DGGITQSPKYLFRKEGQNVTLSCEQNLNHDAMYWYRQDPGQGLRLIYYSQIVNDFQKGDIAEGYSVSREKKESFPLTVTSAQKNPTAFYLCASTHLDRGSSGELFFGEGSRLTVL.

The chain couples TRBV9 to TRBJ2-7, with no clear D. Per the germline V gene, CDR1 is SGDLS and CDR2 is YYNGEE. V lost 0 bases and J lost 2, with 9 bases in between. CDR3 size: 14 residues. The CDR3 sequence: CASSVGTGTYEQYF. The DNA of the CDR3 is TGTGCCAGCAGCGTAGGAACGGGTACCTACGAGCAGTACTTC.

The rearrangement links TRBV10-3 to TRBJ1-3; weak D call: TRBD1 (6 bases). The CDR3 is made up of 16 amino acids. V lost 10 bases and J 0 bases, leaving 19 bases between the germline ends. CDR1 and CDR2 (germline): ENHRY, SYGVKD. CDR3 amino acids: CASSRGGDYSGNTIYF. CDR3 DNA: TGTGCCAGCTCGCGGGGGGGCGACTACTCTGGAAACACCATATATTTT.

V gene TRBV6-6 combines with J gene TRBJ1-2; D not resolved. The CDR3 length is 15 residues. With 0 bases removed from V and 4 bases from J, the gap between germline ends came to 12 bases. CDR1 MNHNY and CDR2 SVGAGI come from the germline V gene (reference sequence). CDR3 sequence reads: CASSYSNGFGYGYTF. The CDR3 DNA is TGTGCCAGCAGTTACTCGAACGGGTTCGGCTATGGCTACACCTTC.

The chain has TRBV7-2 and TRBJ2-4, with D perhaps matching TRBD1 (5 bases). V was clipped by 0 bases and J by 6 bases, with 9 bases between them. Germline V CDR1 and CDR2: SGHTA, FQGNSA. There are 14 residues in the CDR3. The CDR3 here is CASSLAQGSNIQYF. DNA of the CDR3: TGTGCCAGCAGCTTAGCGCAGGGTTCAAACATTCAGTACTTC. Combining the CDR3 with reference TRBV7-2 and TRBJ2-4 gives the whole variable domain GAGVSQSPSNKVTEKGKDVELRCDPISGHTALYWYRQSLGQGLEFLIYFQGNSAPDKSGLPSDRFSAERTGGSVSTLTIQRTQQEDSAVYLCASSLAQGSNIQYFGAGTRLSVL.

This chain connects TRBV30 to TRBJ1-1; D gene uncertain. CDR3 size: 14 residues. The germline gives CDR1 GTSNPN, CDR2 SVGIG (reference sequence). The germline V and J ends were trimmed by 0 bases and 4 bases, with 12 bases remaining between them. CDR3 DNA sequence: TGTGCCTGGAGTGTAGGAGGGATGCTCACTGAAGCTTTCTTT. As protein: CAWSVGGMLTEAFF.

The CDR3 loop reads CASSLPGATNEKLFF. The DNA of the CDR3 is TGTGCCAGCAGTTTGCCGGGGGCAACTAATGAAAAACTGTTTTTT. This chain links TRBV28 with TRBJ1-4; possibly TRBD1 for D (5 bases). Per germline, CDR1 MDHEN and CDR2 SYDVKM. CDR3 length equals 15 residues. V was cut by 3 bases and J by 0 bases, with 8 bases left in between. The full variable domain, completed using reference TRBV28 and TRBJ1-4, is DVKVTQSSRYLVKRTGEKVFLECVQDMDHENMFWYRQDPGLGLRLIYFSYDVKMKEKGDIPEGYSVSREKKERFSLILESASTNQTSMYLCASSLPGATNEKLFFGSGTQLSVL.

V and J are TRBV19 and TRBJ1-2; the D is unclear. The germline V gene encodes CDR1 LNHDA and CDR2 SQIVND (reference sequence). V was cut by 5 bases and J by 2 bases, with 15 bases left in between. This CDR3 comprises 15 residues. This CDR3 is CASSFPRDPNYGYTF. The CDR3 coding sequence is TGTGCCAGTAGTTTTCCCCGAGATCCAAACTATGGCTACACCTTC.

This sequence joins TRBV19 and TRBJ2-5, with D perhaps TRBD1 (6 bases). With 4 bases removed from V and 3 bases from J, the gap between germline ends came to 12 bases. This CDR3 is built from 14 residues. CDR1 is LNHDA, CDR2 SQIVND, per germline (reference sequence). The CDR3 region is CASSTLNREETQYF. In nucleotides, the CDR3 is TGTGCCAGTAGTACATTAAACAGGGAAGAGACCCAGTACTTC.

The chain links TRBV7-9 to TRBJ1-2; 7 bases fit TRBD1. The germline gives CDR1 SEHNR, CDR2 FQNEAQ (reference sequence). The CDR3 contains 14 residues. The junction had 5 bases not matched to a gene; V was cut back by 5 bases and J by 2 bases. CDR3 in DNA: TGTGCCAGCAGCCCCAGACAGGGCAACTATGGCTACACCTTC. It is translated as CASSPRQGNYGYTF.

The chain employs TRBV11-3 and TRBJ2-7; either TRBD1 or TRBD2 may fit D (7 bases each). CDR3 size: 15 residues. The germline gives CDR1 SGHNT, CDR2 YENEEA. Trimming cost V 2 bases and J 0 bases, with 11 bases left between them. This chain's CDR3 is CASSLQGGNSYEQYF. Here the CDR3 DNA reads TGTGCCAGCAGCTTACAGGGGGGGAACTCCTACGAGCAGTACTTC.

The count of this clone is one. The rearrangement links TRBV28 to TRBJ1-1; TRBD1 aligns across 7 bases. The V and J ends lost 3 bases and 1 base, in that order; junction bases with no gene match: 5. Looked up from germline, CDR1 is MDHEN and CDR2 is SYDVKM. The CDR3 is 15 amino acids. The CDR3 region is CASSFRGRGNTEAFF. In nucleotides, the CDR3 is TGTGCCAGCAGTTTTAGGGGGCGAGGGAACACTGAAGCTTTCTTT.

The CDR3 is CASWRQGGDTQYF. CDR3 coding DNA: TGTGCCAGCTGGAGGCAGGGGGGAGATACGCAGTATTTT. The chain joins TRBV2 to TRBJ2-3; weak D call: TRBD1 (7 bases). CDR3 length: 13 amino acids. The V end was cut by 8 bases, the J end by 5 bases, with 14 bases between. The germline V gene encodes CDR1 SNHLY and CDR2 FYNNEI.